Presented here are 14 T cell receptor beta chains from one specimen sequenced in a study of human T cells and chemical hapten exposure. TCRdb re-analysed the RACE reads in MiXCR, keeping a single row per CDR3 protein. The sample holds 380,000 or so distinct CDR3 sequences, around 5% seen once. Time point specified: pre-sensitization, week 0. The treatment here: therapeutic diphenylcyclopropenone sensitization with weekly scalp DPC. The material was whole blood, obtained in connection with sensitization to the hapten diphenylcyclopropenone (DPC). Receptors were obtained from a woman under 30 with alopecia areata. Some clones in this sample may be carry-over from other donors' samples.

The chain joins TRBV27 to TRBJ1-4, with D hard to call. Germline V gene data show CDR1 as MNHEY and CDR2 as SMNVEV (reference sequence). Trimming took 2 bases from V and 4 from J, leaving 11 bases between them. The CDR3 totals 15 residues. The CDR3 region is CASSLKGRYNEKLFF. CDR3 DNA sequence: TGTGCCAGCAGTTTAAAAGGGCGCTATAATGAAAAACTGTTTTTT.

This clonotype was counted many times. The J gene is TRBJ2-5, the V gene TRBV9; D is undetermined. Germline CDR1 SGDLS, CDR2 YYNGEE. Trimming removed 1 base from V and 3 bases from J, with 4 bases in between. This CDR3 has 12 residues. In nucleotides, the CDR3 is TGTGCCAGCAGCGTAACGGAAGAGACCCAGTACTTC. This sequence encodes CASSVTEETQYF.

This clonotype was recorded many times. This chain connects TRBV20-1 to TRBJ1-2; D perhaps matches TRBD1 (5 bases). Germline V gives CDR1 DFQATT, CDR2 SNEGSKA (reference sequence). Trimming removed 3 bases at V and 4 bases at J, with 15 bases between. The CDR3 runs 14 residues. The CDR3 loop is CSARRGLKLYGYTF. The CDR3 DNA follows: TGCAGTGCTAGGAGGGGACTTAAACTCTATGGCTACACCTTC.

In its sample, this clonotype was seen a few times. The V gene is TRBV5-1, the J gene TRBJ1-2, with 7 bases that match TRBD1. Germline V gene data show CDR1 as SGHRS and CDR2 as YFSETQ. CDR3 size: 14 residues. The ends lost 4 bases at V and 5 bases at J; junction bases unmatched: 8. The CDR3 reads CASSVGDSAYGYTF. In DNA, the CDR3 is TGCGCCAGCAGCGTGGGGGACAGCGCTTATGGCTACACCTTC. Full variable domain (outside the CDR3, taken from reference TRBV5-1 and TRBJ1-2): KAGVTQTPRYLIKTRGQQVTLSCSPISGHRSVSWYQQTPGQGLQFLFEYFSETQRNKGNFPGRFSGRQFSNSRSEMNVSTLELGDSALYLCASSVGDSAYGYTFGSGTRLTVV.

This clonotype was counted ten times or more. The CDR3 DNA is TGCGCCAGCAGCCAAGAACTGCAGGGGGTATATGGCTACACCTTC. Its protein product is CASSQELQGVYGYTF. This chain links TRBV4-3 with TRBJ1-2, with TRBD1 matching 7 bases. J lost 5 bases, V lost 0 bases, and 6 bases had no gene match. The CDR3 sequence is 15 residues long. The germline CDR1 and CDR2 sequences are LGHNA and YSLEER.

This clonotype was counted ten times or more. The CDR3 DNA reads TGTGCCAGCACCCGGAGCCCCAGCTCTGGAAACACCATATATTTT. Amino acids: CASTRSPSSGNTIYF. The V call is TRBV2, the J call TRBJ1-3; no clear D gene. V was trimmed by 7 bases and J by 0 bases, leaving 13 bases between them. The CDR3 is made up of 15 amino acids. Germline V gene lookup returns CDR1 SNHLY and CDR2 FYNNEI.

Worth noting for this clonotype: This clone may be a read error of a much larger clone one base away. The chain employs TRBV4-3 and TRBJ1-1; 9 bases line up with TRBD1. This CDR3 spans 14 amino acids. Germline loops: CDR1 LGHNA, CDR2 YSLEER. The CDR3 reads CASSQGYRGLEALF. The CDR3 DNA reads TGCGCCAGCAGCCAAGGTTACAGGGGGCTGGAAGCTTTGTTT.

The V and J genes are TRBV2 and TRBJ1-4; possible D gene TRBD1, 5 bases. V was trimmed by 8 bases and J by 4 bases, leaving 14 bases between them. Looked up from germline, CDR1 is SNHLY and CDR2 is FYNNEI. This CDR3 comprises 14 residues. CDR3 sequence reads: CASQGRQFNEKLFF. Here the CDR3 DNA reads TGTGCCAGCCAGGGACGGCAGTTTAATGAAAAACTGTTTTTT.

This clonotype has only a few counts. The rearrangement uses TRBV9 and TRBJ2-1; 7 bases line up with TRBD1. The CDR3 is 14 residues long. Germline trimming cut 3 bases from V and 7 bases from J; bases unmatched to any gene: 7. Germline values: CDR1 SGDLS, CDR2 YYNGEE. Written as DNA, the CDR3 is TGTGCCAGCAGCGAGGAAGGCAGGGGGAATGAGCAGTTCTTC. It is translated as CASSEEGRGNEQFF.

This clonotype was detected many times. CDR3 DNA: TGTGCCAGCAGTTCATGGACTAGCGGGGGCACAGATACGCAGTATTTT. The encoded protein is CASSSWTSGGTDTQYF. This rearrangement joins TRBV12-3 or TRBV12-4 to TRBJ2-3; TRBD2 matches 12 bases. V dropped 4 bases and J dropped 1; count of bases not matched to a gene: 3. The CDR3 loop spans 16 amino acids.

Only a few counts were recorded for this clonotype. The rearrangement uses TRBV15 and TRBJ1-6; D ambiguous. Trimming took off 3 bases at V and 9 bases at J, with 15 bases between the two ends. Germline CDR1 reads LNHNV; CDR2 reads YYDKDF (reference sequence). This CDR3 has 15 amino acids. This chain's CDR3 is CATSSGWGTFSPLHF. Here the CDR3 DNA reads TGTGCCACCAGCAGTGGCTGGGGTACCTTTTCACCCCTCCACTTT.

This clonotype has a handful of counts. The V gene is TRBV3-1, the J gene TRBJ2-7; D perhaps matches TRBD2 (5 bases). Germline CDR1 reads LGHDT; CDR2 reads YNNKEL (reference sequence). The ends were cut back, 2 bases at V and 0 bases at J, with 11 bases in the middle. The length of the CDR3 is 15 residues. CDR3 protein: CASSQTVASSYEQYF. DNA of the CDR3: TGTGCCAGCAGCCAAACGGTAGCGAGCTCCTACGAGCAGTACTTC.

This clonotype has just a few counts. This sequence joins TRBV5-6 and TRBJ2-3, with D perhaps TRBD1 or TRBD2 (5 bases each). This CDR3 is built from 15 residues. With 7 bases removed from V and 0 bases from J, the gap between germline ends came to 15 bases. Looked up from germline, CDR1 is SGHDT and CDR2 is YYEEEE. CDR3: CASGRGRQSTDTQYF. CDR3 coding DNA: TGTGCCAGCGGCCGGGGCAGGCAGAGCACAGATACGCAGTATTTT. Drawing the rest from reference TRBV5-6 and TRBJ2-3, the complete variable domain is DAGVTQSPTHLIKTRGQQVTLRCSPKSGHDTVSWYQQALGQGPQFIFQYYEEEERQRGNFPDRFSGHQFPNYSSELNVNALLLGDSALYLCASGRGRQSTDTQYFGPGTRLTVL.

This clonotype has at least ten counts. The V and J genes are TRBV20-1 and TRBJ2-7, with unresolved D. Trimming removed 0 bases from V and 4 bases from J, with 13 bases in between. Germline V gene sequence: CDR1 DFQATT, CDR2 SNEGSKA (reference sequence). The CDR3 runs to 14 residues. The CDR3 loop is CSARDPEAAYEQYF. The CDR3 bases are TGCAGTGCTAGAGATCCAGAGGCGGCGTACGAGCAGTACTTC.